The rows below give T cell receptor beta chains drawn from one sample of a study of regulatory T cells in long-lasting Graves disease. TCRdb re-called the multiplex PCR reads with MiXCR, one entry per CDR3 protein. The table includes around 500,000 distinct CDR3 sequences, under 25% detected once. Sequenced material: peripheral blood mononuclear cells (PBMCs), taken when the disease was refractory, from a patient treated with antithyroid drugs. The receptors here all came from a female donor with Graves disease. Both conserved end residues are trimmed from each CDR3. The order of the fields is V gene, J gene, CDR3 protein.

v_call: TRBV15; j_call: TRBJ1-2; cdr3_aa: ATSTHLRDRASEVNYGYS
v_call: TRBV29-1; j_call: TRBJ2-7; cdr3_aa: SGGGGTFYEQY
v_call: TRBV3-1; j_call: TRBJ2-7; cdr3_aa: ASSQANSIYEQY
v_call: TRBV28; j_call: TRBJ2-5; cdr3_aa: ASSFEGQTQY
v_call: TRBV24-1; j_call: TRBJ1-2; cdr3_aa: ATSDFARGGGYT
v_call: TRBV30; j_call: TRBJ1-2; cdr3_aa: ACLGGGYT
v_call: TRBV7-8; j_call: TRBJ2-7; cdr3_aa: ASSFSGTGVPSYEQY
v_call: TRBV19; j_call: TRBJ2-5; cdr3_aa: ASSKPGLADAETQY
v_call: TRBV4-1; j_call: TRBJ1-1; cdr3_aa: ASSQVTENTEAF
v_call: TRBV4-1; j_call: TRBJ2-7; cdr3_aa: ASSLQAIPSYEQY
v_call: TRBV13; j_call: TRBJ2-2; cdr3_aa: ASSLQGAHTGELF
v_call: TRBV28; j_call: TRBJ1-2; cdr3_aa: ASTEPRGGAGGYT
v_call: TRBV18; j_call: TRBJ2-7; cdr3_aa: ASSPTGDEQY
v_call: TRBV7-2; j_call: TRBJ1-2; cdr3_aa: ASSNPGQNNYGYT
v_call: TRBV30; j_call: TRBJ1-4; cdr3_aa: AWSGGRDTQEKLF
v_call: TRBV7-9; j_call: TRBJ2-2; cdr3_aa: ASYGDQDWELF
v_call: TRBV6-2/TRBV6-3; j_call: TRBJ2-7; cdr3_aa: ASSSFAGLAIEQY
v_call: TRBV6-1; j_call: TRBJ2-7; cdr3_aa: ASRQSGTSGYEQY
v_call: TRBV6-1; j_call: TRBJ1-5; cdr3_aa: ASSEFWAGDSNQPQH
v_call: TRBV29-1; j_call: TRBJ1-1; cdr3_aa: SVTQRPMNTEAF